This TCR beta chain was recovered during a study of fetal regulatory T cell absence and autoimmunity (dated by TCRdb to 2015 to 2018). In the study overall: Exocrine pancreas autoimmunity was seen in the IPEX patients without clinical diabetes.

Genomic DNA from frozen pancreas tissue was processed for repertoire sequencing. The DNeasy Blood and Tissue Kit was used to extract about 1.8-3.3 ug of genomic DNA from umbilical cord blood or frozen pancreas. TCRbeta CDR3 regions were amplified and barcoded by two-step multiplex PCR on the immunoSEQ human TCRbeta survey platform. Illumina instruments were used to sequence the libraries, and IgH from the same samples was sequenced in parallel. Per the authors' processing: Raw reads were filtered against IMGT V, D, J definitions and were binned using a nearest-neighbor algorithm so that PCR and sequencing errors were removed. Clones were defined as identical nucleotide sequences, and differential abundance between tissues was assessed by per-clone Fisher exact tests with a pFDR threshold of p<0.01. Clones whose frequencies were too low for statistical inference were excluded by a minimum inclusion filter of 10 in either sample. Pairwise clonal comparisons used the immunoSEQ Analyzer, and gene family usage was assessed with IMGT tools. TCRdb carries this immuneACCESS record with in-frame sequences only. Its versions omit some clonotypes, under half of them owing to an unresolved V gene in the studies checked, with the rest unexplained. V, J and clone size reflect that table, while D and trimming were determined from the DNA. The sample table holds 95,000 or so clones, of which about two thirds were seen once. Roughly 2% of the sample is taken by the ten largest.

Note on this clone: What this receptor recognizes is not known. The sample holds no much larger clone one base away, and base qualities are not on file.

Study-wide findings and limitations: Compared with cord blood, the pancreas TCR compartment showed significant oligoclonal enrichment, and some top clones were enriched more than 90-fold. The oligoclonal enrichment was interpreted as supporting antigen-driven autoimmunity in the pancreas before birth in IPEX syndrome. TRB gene family usage was broadly similar between cord blood and pancreas, resembling published neonatal and adult repertoires.

CDR1 and CDR2, per the germline V gene, are SQVTM and ANQGSEA. Measured from the cysteine to the phenylalanine, the CDR3 is 13 residues long. The retained sequence is limited to the CDR3, 39 bases, with the frame set at the first base. Compared with germline, V lacks 4 bases and J lacks 4 bases; bases without a gene match: 4. Specimen: pancreas tissue. This receptor was taken from a male donor with IPEX syndrome. The V gene is TRBV29-1 and the J gene is TRBJ1-5, with 7 middle bases fitting TRBD1. The CDR3 amino acid sequence is: CSVGQGKNQPQHF. Here is the DNA: TGCAGCGTTGGACAGGGAAAGAATCAGCCCCAGCATTTT.